The present T cell receptor (beta chain) was sequenced within a study of cytomegalovirus exposure and HLA in healthy donors. In the study overall: In a later analysis, the roughly 120 validation repertoires were reported to have used the same platform as the 600 to 700 first-cohort repertoires.

Study-wide points: According to reports, the classifier identified cytomegalovirus status with high specificity and sensitivity. In the 120 or so validation repertoires, just under 95% of cluster scores exceeded 0, per a later analysis.

TCRdb's copy holds only in-frame clones and misses some; the assay was immunoSEQ multiplex PCR. This sample has some 45,000 clones, with 94% found just once. A note on this clone: What it binds is unknown.

This CDR3 is built from 16 residues. Germline V CDR1 and CDR2: SGHRS, YFSETQ. After removal of 4 bases from V and 2 bases from J, the junction contained 9 bases not matched to a gene. The validation cohort, a group of 90 to 150 subjects, included the donors and was separate from the approximately 660-subject first cohort. The sequenced material came from PBMCs. The rearrangement links TRBV5-1 to TRBJ2-5, with 9 bases matching TRBD1. The sequence was obtained from a woman younger than 35 in good health and CMV-seropositive. In DNA, the CDR3 is TGCGCCAGCAGCGGGGGGATTGGACAGGGGCAAGAGACCCAGTACTTC. Translated: CASSGGIGQGQETQYF.